This T cell receptor (beta chain) is drawn from a study of shared clonotypes between healthy human individuals. As defined, naive CD8 cells were CD45RO-negative and positively selected for CCR7, with terminally differentiated effector memory CD45RA+ cells excluded. As originally analysed: Junction-only immunoSEQ data arrived without quality scores, meaning filtering differed. The data were produced by immunoSEQ multiplex PCR, yet TCRdb's version contains in-frame clones alone and is incomplete. V and J calls and clone size are given by that table; D and trimming were obtained from the DNA. In the table there are 760,000 or so clones, approximately 97% of which are singletons. This CDR3 region has 15 residues. Germline V gives CDR1 SGHAT, CDR2 FQNNGV. V gave up 5 bases and J gave up 8 bases; unmatched junction bases: 11.

The sequence was collected from a man aged 25-45 years in good health. Sequenced input: naive CD8+ T cells sorted from blood. The rearrangement links TRBV11-2 to TRBJ2-2, with 7 bases lining up with TRBD2. In nucleotides, the CDR3 is TGTGCCAGCAGCCTTGGGAGGGCTCTATCTGGGGAGCTGTTTTTT. Residues: CASSLGRALSGELFF. The variable domain in full, completed from reference TRBV11-2 and TRBJ2-2, reads EAGVAQSPRYKIIEKRQSVAFWCNPISGHATLYWYQQILGQGPKLLIQFQNNGVVDDSQLPKDRFSAERLKGVDSTLKIQPAKLEDSAVYLCASSLGRALSGELFFGEGSRLTVL.